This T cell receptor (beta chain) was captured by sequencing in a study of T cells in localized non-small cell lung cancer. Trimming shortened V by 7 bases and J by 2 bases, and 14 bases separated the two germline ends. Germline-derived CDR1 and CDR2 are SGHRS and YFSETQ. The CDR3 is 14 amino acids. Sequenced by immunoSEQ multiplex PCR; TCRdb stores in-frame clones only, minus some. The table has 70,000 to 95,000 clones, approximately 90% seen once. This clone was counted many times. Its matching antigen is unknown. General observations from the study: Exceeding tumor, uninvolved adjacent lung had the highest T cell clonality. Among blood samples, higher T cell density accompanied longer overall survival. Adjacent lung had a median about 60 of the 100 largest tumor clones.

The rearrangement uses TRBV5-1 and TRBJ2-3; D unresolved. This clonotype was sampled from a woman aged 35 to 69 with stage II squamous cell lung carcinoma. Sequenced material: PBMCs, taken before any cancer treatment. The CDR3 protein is CASSEDADTDTQYF. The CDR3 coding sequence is TGCGCCAGCTCCGAGGACGCAGACACAGATACGCAGTATTTT.